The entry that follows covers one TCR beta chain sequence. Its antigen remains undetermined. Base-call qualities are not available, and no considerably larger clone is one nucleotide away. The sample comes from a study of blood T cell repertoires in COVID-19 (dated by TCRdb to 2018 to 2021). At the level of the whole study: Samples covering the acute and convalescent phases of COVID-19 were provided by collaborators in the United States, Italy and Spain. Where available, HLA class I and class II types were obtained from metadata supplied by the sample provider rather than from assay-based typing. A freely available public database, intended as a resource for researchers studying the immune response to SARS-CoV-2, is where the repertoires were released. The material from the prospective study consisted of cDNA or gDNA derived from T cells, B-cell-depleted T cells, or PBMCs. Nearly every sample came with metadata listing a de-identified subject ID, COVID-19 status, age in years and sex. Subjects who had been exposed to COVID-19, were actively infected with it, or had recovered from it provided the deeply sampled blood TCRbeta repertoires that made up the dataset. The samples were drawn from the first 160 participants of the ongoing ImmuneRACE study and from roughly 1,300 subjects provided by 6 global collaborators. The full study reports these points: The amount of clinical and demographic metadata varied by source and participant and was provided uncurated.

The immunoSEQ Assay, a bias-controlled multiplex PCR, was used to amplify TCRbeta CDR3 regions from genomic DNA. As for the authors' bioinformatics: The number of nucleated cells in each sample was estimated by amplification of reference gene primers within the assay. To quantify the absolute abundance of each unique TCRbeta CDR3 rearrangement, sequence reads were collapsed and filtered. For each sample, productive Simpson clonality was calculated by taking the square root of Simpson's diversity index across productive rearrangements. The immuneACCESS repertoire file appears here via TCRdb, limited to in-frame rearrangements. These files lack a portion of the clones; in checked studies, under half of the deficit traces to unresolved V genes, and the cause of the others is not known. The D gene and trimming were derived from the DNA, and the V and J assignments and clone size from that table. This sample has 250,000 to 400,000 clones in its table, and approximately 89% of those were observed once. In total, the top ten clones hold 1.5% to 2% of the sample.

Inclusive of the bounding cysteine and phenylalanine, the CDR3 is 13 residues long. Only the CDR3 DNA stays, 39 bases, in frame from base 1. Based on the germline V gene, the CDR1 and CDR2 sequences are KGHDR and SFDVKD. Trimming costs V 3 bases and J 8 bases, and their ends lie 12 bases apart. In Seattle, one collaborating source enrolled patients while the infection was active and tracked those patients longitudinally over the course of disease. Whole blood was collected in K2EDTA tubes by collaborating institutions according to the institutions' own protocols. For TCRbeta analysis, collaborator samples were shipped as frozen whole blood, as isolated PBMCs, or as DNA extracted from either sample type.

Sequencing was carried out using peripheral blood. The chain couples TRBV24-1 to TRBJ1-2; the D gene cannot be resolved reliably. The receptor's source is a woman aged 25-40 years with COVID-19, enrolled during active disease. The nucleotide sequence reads TGTGCCACCAGTGATCTCCCCCTTAGCGGCTACACCTTC. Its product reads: CATSDLPLSGYTF.